The 8 T cell receptor beta chains given below trace back to one sample, sequenced in a study of blood T cells in healthy people across ages. Sample-barcoded 5' priming and a J-beta primer mix drove a second PCR of about 6 to 12 cycles. TCRdb redid the calling of the 5' RACE reads with MiXCR, one entry per CDR3 protein. Of about 670,000 distinct CDR3 sequences listed, over 40% are singletons. The sample consisted of blood. All receptors derive from a woman aged 80 or over in good health.

This clonotype came up many times. The chain carries TRBV7-9 and TRBJ2-7; D is perhaps TRBD2 (5 bases). The CDR3 loop spans 16 amino acids. V lost 2 bases and J 3 bases, leaving 17 bases between the germline ends. The V gene's germline CDR1 is SEHNR and CDR2 FQNEAQ (reference sequence). The CDR3 nucleotides read TGTGCCAGCAGCTTACGGACTCGACCACAAGACTACGAGCAGTACTTC. Translating gives CASSLRTRPQDYEQYF.

To note about this clonotype: Given a much more abundant clone one base away, this may be a read error. CDR3 bases: TGTGCCAGCAGCTTAACTAGCGGGAGCCACGAGCAGTTCTTC. Translated, it gives CASSLTSGSHEQFF. The chain combines TRBV7-9 with TRBJ2-1; 11 nucleotides line up with TRBD2. Germline CDR1 is SEHNR and CDR2 is FQNEAQ (reference sequence). The CDR3 runs 14 residues. Losses at the gene ends were 2 bases for V and 10 bases for J; bases not matched to a gene: 4. Full variable domain (remainder filled in from reference TRBV7-9 and TRBJ2-1): DTGVSQNPRHKITKRGQNVTFRCDPISEHNRLYWYRQTLGQGPEFLTYFQNEAQLEKSRLLSDRFSAERPKGSFSTLEIQRTEQGDSAMYLCASSLTSGSHEQFFGPGTRLTVL.

The chain employs TRBV12-3 or TRBV12-4 and TRBJ1-1; TRBD1 is a possible D gene (6 bases). CDR3 length: 13 amino acids. With 7 bases removed from V and 5 bases from J, the gap between germline ends came to 14 bases. CDR3 residues: CASTTGGRTEAFF. The CDR3 DNA follows: TGTGCCAGCACTACCGGGGGCCGGACTGAAGCTTTCTTT.

This chain uses TRBV7-9 with TRBJ2-1; tentatively, D is TRBD2 (5 bases). The length of the CDR3 is 13 residues. The V gene's germline CDR1 is SEHNR and CDR2 FQNEAQ (reference sequence). Trimming left V 5 bases short and J 5 bases short, with 10 bases between. Here the CDR3 DNA reads TGTGCCAGCAGCCCGGGATCCCACAATGAGCAGTTCTTC. Translating it yields CASSPGSHNEQFF.

This chain joins TRBV29-1 and TRBJ2-5; D is uncertain. Germline loops: CDR1 SQVTM, CDR2 ANQGSEA. CDR3 length: 10 amino acids. Trimming took off 7 bases at V and 5 bases at J, with 8 bases between the two ends. DNA of the CDR3: TGCAGCGGAGCTGAGGAGACCCAGTACTTC. It codes for CSGAEETQYF.

The J gene is TRBJ2-5, the V gene TRBV20-1; the D is unclear. CDR1 and CDR2 (germline): DFQATT, SNEGSKA (reference sequence). Trimming stripped 4 bases from V and 2 bases from J, with 14 bases between. The CDR3 length is 14 residues. CDR3 loop: CSAIVTVRQETQYF. The CDR3, as DNA: TGCAGTGCTATTGTTACAGTTAGGCAAGAGACCCAGTACTTC.

The rearrangement uses TRBV7-9 and TRBJ2-3; 8 bases fit TRBD2. Trimming removed 3 bases from V and 5 bases from J; junction bases left unmatched: 4. CDR1 is SEHNR and CDR2 is FQNEAQ in the germline V gene (reference sequence). This CDR3 contains 14 residues. The CDR3 DNA reads TGTGCCAGCAGCTTGAGCGGGGGTGTAGATACGCAGTATTTT. Protein sequence: CASSLSGGVDTQYF.

This clonotype was seen only a few times. V and J are TRBV24-1 and TRBJ2-5, with 7 bases fitting TRBD2. The CDR3 consists of 13 residues. Germline CDR1 KGHDR, CDR2 SFDVKD. J was trimmed by 11 bases and V by 9 bases; bases with no gene match: 14. This chain's CDR3 is CATSYGGENEQYF. For the CDR3, the DNA is TGTGCCACCTCTTATGGGGGGGAGAATGAGCAGTACTTC.